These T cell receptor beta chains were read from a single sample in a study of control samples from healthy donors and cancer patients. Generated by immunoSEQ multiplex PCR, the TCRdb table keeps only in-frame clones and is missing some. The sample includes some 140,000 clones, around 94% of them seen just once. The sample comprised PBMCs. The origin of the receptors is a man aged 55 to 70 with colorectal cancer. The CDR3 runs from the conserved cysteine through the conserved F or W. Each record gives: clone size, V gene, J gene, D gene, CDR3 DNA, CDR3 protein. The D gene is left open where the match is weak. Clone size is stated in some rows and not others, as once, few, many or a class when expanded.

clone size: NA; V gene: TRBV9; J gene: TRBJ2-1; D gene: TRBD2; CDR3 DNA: TGTGCCAGCAGCGTCCCCCGACTGGGAGCGGGGGGTTTGAATGAGCAGTTCTTC; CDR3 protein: CASSVPRLGAGGLNEQFF
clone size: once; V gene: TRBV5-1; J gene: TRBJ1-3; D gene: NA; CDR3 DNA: TGCGCCAGCAGCCAGACCCAGGGGAACACCATATATTTT; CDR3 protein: CASSQTQGNTIYF
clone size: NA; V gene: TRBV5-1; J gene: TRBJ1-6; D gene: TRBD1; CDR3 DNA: TGCGCCAGCAGCGCGGGGGACAGGCCAACCCTCCACTTT; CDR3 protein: CASSAGDRPTLHF
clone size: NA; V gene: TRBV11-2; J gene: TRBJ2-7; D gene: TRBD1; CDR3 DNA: TGTGCCAGCAGCTTAGGGACAGGGTCTTACGAGCAGTACTTC; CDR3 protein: CASSLGTGSYEQYF
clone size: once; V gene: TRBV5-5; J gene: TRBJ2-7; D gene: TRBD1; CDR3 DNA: TGTGCCAGCAGCTTGGCGGACAGGGTTCCCTACGAGCAGTACTTC; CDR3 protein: CASSLADRVPYEQYF
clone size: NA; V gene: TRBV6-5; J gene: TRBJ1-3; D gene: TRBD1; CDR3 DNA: TGTGCCAGCGGAAGGACAGGGGGCTCTGGAAACACCATATATTTT; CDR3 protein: CASGRTGGSGNTIYF
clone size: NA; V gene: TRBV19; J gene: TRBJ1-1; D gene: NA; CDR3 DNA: TGTGCCAGTACTCCGGGATGGGGGCCCCCGAACACTGAAGCTTTCTTT; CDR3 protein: CASTPGWGPPNTEAFF
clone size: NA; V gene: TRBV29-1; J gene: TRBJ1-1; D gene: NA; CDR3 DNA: TGCAGCGTTGTGAGGAACACTGAAGCTTTCTTT; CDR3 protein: CSVVRNTEAFF
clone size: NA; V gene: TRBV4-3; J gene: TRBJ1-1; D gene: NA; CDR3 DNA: TGCGCCAGCAGCAGGATCCAGGGGAGCGGAACTGAAGCTTTCTTT; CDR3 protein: CASSRIQGSGTEAFF
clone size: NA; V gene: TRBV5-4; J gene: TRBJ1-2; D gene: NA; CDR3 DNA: TGTGCCAGCAGCCGAGGAACAGGGAACTATGGCTACACCTTC; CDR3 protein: CASSRGTGNYGYTF
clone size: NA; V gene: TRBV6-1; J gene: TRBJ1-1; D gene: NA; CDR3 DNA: TGTGCCAGCAGTGAAGGGTTCACTGAAGCTTTCTTT; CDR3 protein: CASSEGFTEAFF
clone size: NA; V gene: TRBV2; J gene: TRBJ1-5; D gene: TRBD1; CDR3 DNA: TGTGCCAGCAGTGAATGGGGCAGGGGGCCGAATCAGCCCCAGCATTTT; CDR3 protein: CASSEWGRGPNQPQHF
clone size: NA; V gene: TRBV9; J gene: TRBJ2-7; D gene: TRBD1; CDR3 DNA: TGTGCCAGCAGCGCCCGGACAGGGAGTATATACGAGCAGTACTTC; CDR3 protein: CASSARTGSIYEQYF
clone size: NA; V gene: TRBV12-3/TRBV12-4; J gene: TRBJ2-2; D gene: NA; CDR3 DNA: TGTGCCAGCAGTTTAGAAGCGGCGGAGCTGTTTTTT; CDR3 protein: CASSLEAAELFF
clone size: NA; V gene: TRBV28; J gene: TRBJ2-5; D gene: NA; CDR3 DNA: TGTGCCAGCAGTCCCCCACAGAGGCAAGAGACCCAGTACTTC; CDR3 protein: CASSPPQRQETQYF